These T cell receptor beta chains were read from a single sample in a study of T cell repertoires in cytomegalovirus infection. MiXCR, run by TCRdb on the reads, gives a single entry per CDR3 protein. In the table there are about 920,000 distinct CDR3 sequences, roughly 30% of which are singletons. No antigen is known for these receptors. The material was cultured CD8+ T cells from PBMCs, obtained from culture after CMV antigen stimulation. The receptor set was obtained from a human donor in good health (CMV status not recorded). Some clones in this sample may be carry-over from other donors' samples. CDR3s include the opening cysteine and the closing phenylalanine or tryptophan. The D gene is left open where the match is weak. Not all rows give a size; the values are once, few, many and, for expanded clones, a class.

cdr3_aa,cdr3_nt,j_call,d_call,clone_size,v_call
CASSVRDRPYSGNTIYF,TGTGCCAGCAGCGTACGCGACAGGCCCTACTCTGGAAACACCATATATTTT,TRBJ1-3,.,.,TRBV9
CASSQLTSGGPGDTQYF,TGTGCCAGCAGCCAATTGACTAGCGGGGGGCCGGGAGATACGCAGTATTTT,TRBJ2-3,TRBD2,few,TRBV14
CASSKLTGGTEAFF,TGTGCCAGCAGTAAACTGACAGGGGGCACTGAAGCTTTCTTT,TRBJ1-1,TRBD1,.,TRBV27
CASSDRYNEQFF,TGTGCCAGCAGTGACAGATACAATGAGCAGTTCTTC,TRBJ2-1,.,many,TRBV2
CASSLGEPNYGYTF,TGTGCCAGCAGCTTGGGCGAACCTAACTATGGCTACACCTTC,TRBJ1-2,.,.,TRBV5-5
CASSQDLGPDTEAFF,TGCGCCAGCAGCCAAGATCTTGGCCCGGACACTGAAGCTTTCTTT,TRBJ1-1,.,.,TRBV4-3
CASSLTGTGSTDTQYF,TGTGCCAGCAGCTTAACCGGGACAGGGTCGACAGATACGCAGTATTTT,TRBJ2-3,TRBD1,.,TRBV5-5
CASSIGIASTDTQYF,TGTGCCAGCAGTATTGGGATAGCAAGCACAGATACGCAGTATTTT,TRBJ2-3,.,.,TRBV5-4
CASSLEVTQQETQYF,TGTGCTAGCAGCTTAGAGGTGACACAGCAAGAGACCCAGTACTTC,TRBJ2-5,.,.,TRBV7-7
CASSLRDTPYNEQFF,TGTGCCAGCAGCCTCCGGGACACCCCCTACAATGAGCAGTTCTTC,TRBJ2-1,.,few,TRBV5-6
CASRTGQNTGELFF,TGTGCCAGCAGGACGGGACAGAACACCGGGGAGCTGTTTTTT,TRBJ2-2,.,.,TRBV7-9
CASSGLTGANVLTF,TGTGCCAGCAGCGGTCTAACTGGGGCCAACGTCCTGACTTTC,TRBJ2-6,.,many,TRBV7-2
CASSAGTLLQYF,TGTGCCAGCAGTGCGGGGACTCTCCTTCAGTACTTC,TRBJ2-4,.,.,TRBV28
CASSTDRDLMNTEAFF,TGTGCCAGTAGCACAGACAGGGACCTAATGAACACTGAAGCTTTCTTT,TRBJ1-1,TRBD1,.,TRBV19
CASLSLCSYNEQFF,TGTGCCAGCCTCAGCCTCTGCTCCTACAATGAGCAGTTCTTC,TRBJ2-1,.,.,TRBV6-2/TRBV6-3
CASSGGEGPLVYTF,TGTGCCAGCAGCGGGGGGGAAGGGCCCCTAGTCTACACCTTC,TRBJ1-2,.,.,TRBV9
CASSIDGTSGGAYNEQFF,TGTGCCAGTAGTATAGATGGGACTAGCGGGGGGGCCTACAATGAGCAGTTCTTC,TRBJ2-1,TRBD2,.,TRBV19
CASSPSGPYGYTF,TGTGCCAGCAGCCCTTCGGGCCCCTATGGCTACACCTTC,TRBJ1-2,.,few,TRBV7-9
CASSLGGSNTEAFF,TGTGCCAGCAGCTTAGGGGGCTCGAACACTGAAGCTTTCTTT,TRBJ1-1,.,many,TRBV7-6
CASSSLGQGAKNIQYF,TGTGCCAGCAGTTCGCTGGGACAGGGAGCCAAAAACATTCAGTACTTC,TRBJ2-4,TRBD1,.,TRBV27
CASSYGPISGTGDGYTF,TGTGCCAGCAGTTACGGTCCTATATCCGGGACAGGGGATGGCTACACCTTC,TRBJ1-2,TRBD1,.,TRBV6-6
CASSSPDIGATDTQYF,TGTGCCAGCAGTTCACCTGACATCGGTGCCACAGATACGCAGTATTTT,TRBJ2-3,.,few,TRBV7-9